These T cell receptor beta chains were read from a single sample in a study of CD4 T cells in relation to SARS-CoV-2 and coronaviruses. Clones were sequenced by immunoSEQ multiplex PCR, and TCRdb holds only the in-frame ones, with some missing. Of roughly 30,000 clones listed, 65% to 80% are singletons. No antigen has been identified for these receptors. Material for sequencing was memory CD4+ T cells from PBMCs, cultured in vitro. These receptors were collected from an adult with COVID-19. Both conserved end residues are part of each CDR3. D genes are given only for firm matches. Size is stated for part of the rows, as once, few or many counts, or as a class when the clone is expanded.

clone_size	d_call	j_call	v_call	cdr3_nt	cdr3_aa
NA	NA	TRBJ2-7	TRBV19	TGTGCCAGTATTGGAACGAACTCCTACGAGCAGTACTTC	CASIGTNSYEQYF
once	NA	TRBJ2-6	TRBV4-2	TGTGCCAGCAGCCAAGATGGGACCTCTGGGGCCAACGTCCTGACTTTC	CASSQDGTSGANVLTF
NA	TRBD1	TRBJ2-7	TRBV2	TGTGCCAGTATAAAGAGGCCGGGACAGGGAGGGCACGAGCAGTACTTC	CASIKRPGQGGHEQYF
NA	NA	TRBJ1-4	TRBV6-6	TGTGCCAGCAGAGCCGACAGGTTGGGCGAAAAACTGTTTTTT	CASRADRLGEKLFF
NA	TRBD1	TRBJ1-5	TRBV6-5	TGTGCCAGCAGTCGAGACAGGGAGGACCAGCCCCAGCATTTT	CASSRDREDQPQHF
NA	NA	TRBJ2-7	TRBV28	TGTGCCAGCAGAAAACCACAGGGTGTCTACGAGCAGTACTTC	CASRKPQGVYEQYF
NA	TRBD2	TRBJ2-7	TRBV5-6	TGTGCCAGCAGCTCTGGGTTAGCGGGGGAACCCTACGAGCAGTACTTC	CASSSGLAGEPYEQYF
NA	NA	TRBJ2-3	TRBV7-9	TGTGCCACTCAAAAGGGGGAGTCCCCCACAGATACGCAGTATTTT	CATQKGESPTDTQYF
NA	NA	TRBJ1-5	TRBV19	TGTGCCATCGCGAGGACAGCTAGCAATCAGCCCCAGCATTTT	CAIARTASNQPQHF
once	NA	TRBJ1-4	TRBV18	TGTGCCAGCTCCCCCCGCACAGGCACTAATGAAAAACTGTTTTTT	CASSPRTGTNEKLFF
once	TRBD1	TRBJ1-4	TRBV7-2	TGTGCCAGCAGCTTAGCGAAAGTACAGGGGCGAACTAATGAAAAACTGTTTTTT	CASSLAKVQGRTNEKLFF
NA	NA	TRBJ1-2	TRBV28	TGTGCCAGCACCAAAATCCTCAGGGTGATCTATGGCTACACCTTC	CASTKILRVIYGYTF
NA	NA	TRBJ2-5	TRBV7-8	TGTGCCAGCAGTCCCAGGGGCGGAGGAAAGACCCAGTACTTC	CASSPRGGGKTQYF
NA	NA	TRBJ2-1	TRBV4-3	TGCGCCAGCAGCCAGTCGCGAGGCCCGTACAATGAGCAGTTCTTC	CASSQSRGPYNEQFF
few	TRBD1	TRBJ2-1	TRBV10-2	TGCGCCAGCAGTGAGTTCGACAGGGTATACAATGAGCAGTTCTTC	CASSEFDRVYNEQFF
NA	NA	TRBJ1-2	TRBV19	TGTGCCAGTAGTCCGCCCGGAATTATCTATGGCTACACCTTC	CASSPPGIIYGYTF
NA	NA	TRBJ2-5	TRBV2	TGTGCCAGCTACCCGGGGATGGGAGAGACCCAGTACTTC	CASYPGMGETQYF
NA	NA	TRBJ1-2	TRBV5-1	TGCGCCAGCAGCCCGGAGGGCCAATCCGCCTATGGCTACACCTTC	CASSPEGQSAYGYTF
NA	NA	TRBJ2-2	TRBV7-2	TGTGCCAGCAGCTCCACGGGAACCGGGGAGCTGTTTTTT	CASSSTGTGELFF
NA	TRBD1	TRBJ1-6	TRBV7-9	TGTGCCAGCAGCGCAGGGCAGGGGGCAGAGTCTTCACCCCTCCACTTT	CASSAGQGAESSPLHF
NA	TRBD1	TRBJ2-2	TRBV27	TGTGCCAGCAGTTACAGATCCAGGGGGAGAGCGCCCGGGGAGCTGTTTTTT	CASSYRSRGRAPGELFF
NA	NA	TRBJ2-2	TRBV28	TGTGCCAGCAGTCCTAGACAGGTCCTGAACACCGGGGAGCTGTTTTTT	CASSPRQVLNTGELFF
once	NA	TRBJ1-3	TRBV5-4	TGTGCCAGCAGCTTGGGTTTGAGGGGCGGTGGAAACACCATATATTTT	CASSLGLRGGGNTIYF
NA	NA	TRBJ2-5	TRBV29-1	TGCAGCCTCCAAACGGGTACTAGCGAGACCCAGTACTTC	CSLQTGTSETQYF
NA	TRBD2	TRBJ2-1	TRBV5-1	TGCGCCAGCAGCTTATCAAAAGGGACTAGCGGGAGGGCCTCCTACAATGAGCAGTTCTTC	CASSLSKGTSGRASYNEQFF
once	NA	TRBJ1-1	TRBV7-9	TGTGCCAGCAGATTAAAACAGGGATCGAATAATGAAGCTTTCTTT	CASRLKQGSNNEAFF
NA	NA	TRBJ1-5	TRBV7-2	TGTGCCAGCAGCTTACTAGTCTGGAGCAATCAGCCCCAGCATTTT	CASSLLVWSNQPQHF
few	NA	TRBJ1-1	TRBV5-4	TGTGCCAGCAGCTTGAGACAGAACACTGAAGCTTTCTTT	CASSLRQNTEAFF
few	NA	TRBJ2-3	TRBV27	TGTGCCAGCACAACATTATCGTTAGCGCCCCCAGATACGCAGTATTTT	CASTTLSLAPPDTQYF
few	TRBD1	TRBJ1-2	TRBV30	TGTGCCTTCCTCGCGGGACAGGGGGCAAATGGCTACACCTTC	CAFLAGQGANGYTF
NA	NA	TRBJ1-2	TRBV5-1	TGCGCCAGCAGCTTGGAGGGGAACTCTAACTATGGCTACACCTTC	CASSLEGNSNYGYTF
few	NA	TRBJ2-3	TRBV19	TGTGCCAGTAGTATTCTGAGCGGAGGGGCCCCAGATACGCAGTATTTT	CASSILSGGAPDTQYF
NA	NA	TRBJ2-3	TRBV4-1	TGCGCCAGCAGCCGCGGGATCCACACAGATACGCAGTATTTT	CASSRGIHTDTQYF
NA	NA	TRBJ2-2	TRBV2	TGTGCCAGCATAGGCCAGGACTACACCGGGGAGCTGTTTTTT	CASIGQDYTGELFF
NA	TRBD2	TRBJ2-1	TRBV2	TGTGCCAGCAGTTCACTAGCGTCTGGGGGCAATGAGCAGTTCTTC	CASSSLASGGNEQFF
NA	NA	TRBJ1-1	TRBV28	TGTGCCAGCAGTTTAGTTCAGGGGATTGAAGCTTTCTTT	CASSLVQGIEAFF
NA	NA	TRBJ1-5	TRBV24-1	TGTGCCACCAGGGCGGGGGGCAATCAGCCCCAGCATTTT	CATRAGGNQPQHF
NA	NA	TRBJ1-6	TRBV7-3	TGTGCCAGCAGCTTAACGGCAGGAGGGAATTCACCCCTCCACTTT	CASSLTAGGNSPLHF
few	TRBD2	TRBJ2-3	TRBV7-9	TGTGCCAGCAGCCAGAGTCCCGGGGGAGGGAGGGGCACAGATACGCAGTATTTT	CASSQSPGGGRGTDTQYF
NA	NA	TRBJ2-2	TRBV6-1	TGTGCCAGCAGTGAAACGGGCAACACCGGGGAGCTGTTTTTT	CASSETGNTGELFF
NA	NA	TRBJ2-2	TRBV6-5	TGTGCCAGCAGTTCTCAGGGTGGTACCGGGGAGCTGTTTTTT	CASSSQGGTGELFF
NA	NA	TRBJ1-6	TRBV25-1	TGTGCCAGCAGTGACGATGTCAGACATAATTCACCCCTCCACTTT	CASSDDVRHNSPLHF
NA	NA	TRBJ2-7	TRBV6-1	TGTGCCAGCAGTGACAGGATCGAGCAGTACTTC	CASSDRIEQYF
NA	NA	TRBJ2-2	TRBV28	TGTGCCGGAGGACGGGGCGGAGCGAACACCGGGGAGCTGTTTTTT	CAGGRGGANTGELFF
NA	NA	TRBJ2-1	TRBV5-1	TGCGCCAGCGGGAGAGCGCATAGCTCCTACAATGAGCAGTTCTTC	CASGRAHSSYNEQFF
NA	TRBD1	TRBJ1-1	TRBV11-2	TGTGCCAGCAGCCTAACCCCACAGGGGACGGCTTTCTTT	CASSLTPQGTAFF
NA	NA	TRBJ1-2	TRBV19	TGTGCCAGTACATCTGGACAAGGGCATGGCTACACCTTC	CASTSGQGHGYTF
few	NA	TRBJ1-1	TRBV7-9	TGTGCCAGCAGCTTAGTCAACAGCCTGGGTGGTGAAGCTTTCTTT	CASSLVNSLGGEAFF